Listed below are T cell receptor beta chains from one sample, sequenced in a study of shared clonotypes between healthy human individuals. TCRdb's table, derived via immunoSEQ multiplex PCR, lists solely in-frame clones and lacks some. Seen here are approximately 640,000 clones, 90% observed once, and the top ten hold more than 30%. The sequenced material came from memory CD8+ T cells from PBMCs. Source of these receptors: a man younger than 35 in good health. Some clones in this sample may be carry-over from other donors' samples. Both conserved end residues are part of each CDR3. The D gene is left open where the match is weak. Expanded clones get a size class; other rows say once, few or many, or leave the size out.

j_call d_call v_call clone_size cdr3_nt cdr3_aa
TRBJ2-7 NA TRBV6-5 NA TGTGCCAGCAGGGCGGAGTCCTACGAGCAGTACTTC CASRAESYEQYF
TRBJ2-1 TRBD2 TRBV27 NA TGTGCCAGCAGTATTACTAGCGGAGATTACAATGAGCAGTTCTTC CASSITSGDYNEQFF
TRBJ2-7 NA TRBV7-9 NA TGTGCCAGCAGCCAAGTAGTATCCCCTCTTTACGAGCAGTACTTC CASSQVVSPLYEQYF
TRBJ2-1 NA TRBV27 NA TGTGCCATCCTGCGTGACAATGAGCAGTTCTTC CAILRDNEQFF
TRBJ2-1 NA TRBV27 NA TGTGCCAGCAGTTTCAGGACTAACTCCTACAATGAGCAGTTCTTC CASSFRTNSYNEQFF
TRBJ1-2 NA TRBV5-1 NA TGCGCCAGCAGCGACCCCCCAGGGGCGGAAGGCTACACCTTC CASSDPPGAEGYTF
TRBJ1-1 NA TRBV11-2 NA TGTGCCAGCAGCTTAGACCCCGGGACGCAGAACACTGAAGCTTTCTTT CASSLDPGTQNTEAFF
TRBJ1-1 NA TRBV18 few TGTGCCAGCTCACCAGTGGGGGCCACTGAAGCTTTCTTT CASSPVGATEAFF
TRBJ2-1 NA TRBV29-1 NA TGCAGCGTTTGTATTCTCGGGGTGATCTCCTACAATGAGCAGTTCTTC CSVCILGVISYNEQFF
TRBJ2-7 NA TRBV4-1 once TGCGCCAGCAGCCAAGACCGGACTCACTCCTACGAGCAGTACTTC CASSQDRTHSYEQYF
TRBJ2-3 TRBD2 TRBV4-2 NA TGTGCCAGCAGCCAAGAGCTTTTGGGGACTAGCGGGGGGGGCACAGATACGCAGTATTTT CASSQELLGTSGGGTDTQYF
TRBJ2-1 NA TRBV6-4 NA TGTGCCAGCTCTGAGATGGCCGAAGCGAAGCAGTTCTTC CASSEMAEAKQFF
TRBJ1-6 NA TRBV30 NA TGTGCCTGGAGTCTCAGTTATTCACCCCTCCACTTT CAWSLSYSPLHF
TRBJ2-1 NA TRBV5-1 NA TGCGCCAGCAGCTTTGTAGGGGAGCAGTTCTTC CASSFVGEQFF
TRBJ2-5 TRBD1 TRBV5-8 NA TGTGCCAGCAGCGCCGGGACAGGGGGTCAAGAGACCCAGTACTTC CASSAGTGGQETQYF
TRBJ2-1 NA TRBV27 once TGTGCCAGCAGTTTAACGGGGTACGCCTACAATGAGCAGTTCTTC CASSLTGYAYNEQFF
TRBJ2-7 NA TRBV11-2 NA TGTGCCAGCAGCTTAGCAGATACCTACGAGCAGTACTTC CASSLADTYEQYF
TRBJ2-1 TRBD2 TRBV7-9 NA TGTGCCAGCAGCTTAGTGCTAGCGGGGACCTACAATGAGCAGTTCTTC CASSLVLAGTYNEQFF
TRBJ2-7 TRBD1 TRBV5-1 NA TGCGCCAGCAGCCCGAGGGGCGGACAGGGGGCCTACGAGCAGTACTTC CASSPRGGQGAYEQYF
TRBJ1-1 TRBD1 TRBV7-2 NA TGTGCCAGCACCTTACTCGGGACAGCCTTGTTCTTCTTT CASTLLGTALFFF
TRBJ2-2 NA TRBV7-9 NA TGTGCCAGCAGCTTTATCTGGTCGGTGAACACCGGGGAGCTGTTTTTT CASSFIWSVNTGELFF
TRBJ1-3 TRBD1 TRBV7-9 NA TGTGCCAGCAGCTTTCCACGACAGGGGCGGCCCGGAAACACCATATATTTT CASSFPRQGRPGNTIYF
TRBJ1-3 TRBD1 TRBV19 once TGTGCCAGTAGTGTCCGGGACAGAAGTGGAAACACCATATATTTT CASSVRDRSGNTIYF
TRBJ2-5 TRBD2 TRBV5-1 NA TGCGCCAGCAGCTTGGACCGACTAGCGGAGACCCAAGAGACCCAGTACTTC CASSLDRLAETQETQYF
TRBJ1-4 TRBD1 TRBV9 once TGTGCCAGCAGCGTAGAGGGACAGGGATTTGAAAAACTGTTTTTT CASSVEGQGFEKLFF
TRBJ1-5 NA TRBV30 NA TGTGCCTGGAGTGTTGGCAGATACAATCAGCCCCAGCATTTT CAWSVGRYNQPQHF
TRBJ1-2 NA TRBV27 NA TGTGCCAGCAGTTTAGGCCAGGGGAGCGGCTACACCTTC CASSLGQGSGYTF
TRBJ2-7 TRBD1 TRBV29-1 NA TGCAGCGTACCGGGACAGGGGCTCTACGAGCAGTACTTC CSVPGQGLYEQYF
TRBJ2-3 NA TRBV5-4 NA TGTGCCAGCAGCTACCGGTCCTATAGCACAGATACGCAGTATTTT CASSYRSYSTDTQYF
TRBJ2-7 NA TRBV28 NA TGTGCCAGCAGTTTTTGGCGGCCAATCTACGAGCAGTACTTC CASSFWRPIYEQYF
TRBJ2-7 TRBD1 TRBV27 NA TGTGCCAGCAGTGCGACAGGGTGGGGAACCTACGAGCAGTACTTC CASSATGWGTYEQYF
TRBJ2-1 TRBD2 TRBV7-8 NA TGTGCCAGCAGCTTAGCGCGCCTAGCGGTTTATGACAATGAGCAGTTCTTC CASSLARLAVYDNEQFF
TRBJ2-1 TRBD2 TRBV9 NA TGTGCCAGCAGCGCTAGCGGGAGGCGTGAGCAGTTCTTC CASSASGRREQFF
TRBJ1-4 NA TRBV27 NA TGTGCCAGCAGTACGCGTTTAACCCAAAGTGGGGAAAAACTGTTTTTT CASSTRLTQSGEKLFF
TRBJ2-1 NA TRBV11-2 NA TGTGCCAGCAGCCCAGTAACGGCCCAGAGCGCGCAGTTCTTC CASSPVTAQSAQFF
TRBJ1-5 NA TRBV28 NA TGTGCCAGCAGGCCGAGGGGCATCAATCAGCCCCAGCATTTT CASRPRGINQPQHF
TRBJ1-1 NA TRBV27 NA TGTGCCAGCAGTCCGGACGGTGTGAACACTGAAGCTTTCTTT CASSPDGVNTEAFF
TRBJ1-2 TRBD1 TRBV27 NA TGTGCCAGTAGCGACGTCAGGGGGACGTATAATGGCTACACCTTC CASSDVRGTYNGYTF
TRBJ1-2 TRBD1 TRBV19 many TGTGCCAGTGGGACAGGCCTCTACTATGGCTACACCTTC CASGTGLYYGYTF
TRBJ1-4 TRBD1 TRBV15 NA TGTGCCACCAGCGGATTCCCTCCTACAGGGGGCGCGAGTATTAATGAAAAACTGTTTTTT CATSGFPPTGGASINEKLFF
TRBJ2-1 NA TRBV6-5 NA TGTGCCAGCAGTTACGGGGTCCGCCGAGTCGATGAGCAGTTCTTC CASSYGVRRVDEQFF
TRBJ1-2 NA TRBV28 NA TGTGCCAGCACGACAGGATTCGGGGGCTACACCTTC CASTTGFGGYTF
TRBJ1-4 NA TRBV29-1 few TGCAGCGTTAACCCCACCCCAGGGTCAGGGGAAAAACTGTTTTTT CSVNPTPGSGEKLFF
TRBJ1-1 NA TRBV2 NA TGTGCCAGCAGCCGTCGACAGAAAGAAGCTTTCTTT CASSRRQKEAFF
TRBJ2-5 TRBD1 TRBV5-6 NA TGTGCCAGCAGCTTGGGACAGGGATCCCAAGAGACCCAGTACTTC CASSLGQGSQETQYF
TRBJ1-2 NA TRBV7-2 NA TGTGCCAGCAGCTTAGGGGCCAGGGGCGGTAACTATGGCTACACCTTC CASSLGARGGNYGYTF
TRBJ1-5 NA TRBV28 NA TGTGCCAGCAGTTTAATGGGGCCAAATCAGCCCCAGCATTTT CASSLMGPNQPQHF
TRBJ2-1 NA TRBV29-1 NA TGCAGCGGAACTCCCGGTGAGCACAATGAGCAGTTCTTC CSGTPGEHNEQFF
TRBJ2-1 NA TRBV9 NA TGTGCCAGCAGCTCCGGGACTCAAGCCTACAATGAGCAGTTCTTC CASSSGTQAYNEQFF
TRBJ2-7 TRBD2 TRBV7-9 NA TGTGCCAGCAGTACCAGCGGGAGGGCCAGAACCTACGAGCAGTACTTC CASSTSGRARTYEQYF
TRBJ2-3 TRBD1 TRBV6-5 NA TGTGCCAGCAGTAGACAGGGGGTCACAGATACGCAGTATTTT CASSRQGVTDTQYF
TRBJ1-2 TRBD1 TRBV27 NA TGTGCCAGCAGTTCGACAGGGGGCGGCTATGGCTACACCTTC CASSSTGGGYGYTF
TRBJ2-7 NA TRBV7-9 NA TGTGCCAGCAGCTTAGCAGGGCGGGACGAGCAGTACTTC CASSLAGRDEQYF